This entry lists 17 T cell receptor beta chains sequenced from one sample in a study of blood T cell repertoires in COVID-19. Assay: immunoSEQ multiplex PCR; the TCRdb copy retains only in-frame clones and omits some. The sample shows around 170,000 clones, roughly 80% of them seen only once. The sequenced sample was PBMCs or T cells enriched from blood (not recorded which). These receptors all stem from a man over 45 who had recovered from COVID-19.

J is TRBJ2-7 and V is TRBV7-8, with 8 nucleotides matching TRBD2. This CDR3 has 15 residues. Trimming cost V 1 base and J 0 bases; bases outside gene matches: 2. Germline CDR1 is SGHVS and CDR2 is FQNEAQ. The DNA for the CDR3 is TGTGCCAGCAGCTTAGGGACTAGCTCCTCCTACGAGCAGTACTTC. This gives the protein CASSLGTSSSYEQYF.

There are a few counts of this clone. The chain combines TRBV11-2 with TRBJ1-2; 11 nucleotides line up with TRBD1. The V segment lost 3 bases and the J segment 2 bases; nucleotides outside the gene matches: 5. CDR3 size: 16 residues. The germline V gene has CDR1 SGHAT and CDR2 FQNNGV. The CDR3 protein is CASSFAGTGGNYGYTF. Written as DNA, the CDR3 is TGTGCCAGCAGCTTTGCCGGGACAGGGGGAAACTATGGCTACACCTTC.

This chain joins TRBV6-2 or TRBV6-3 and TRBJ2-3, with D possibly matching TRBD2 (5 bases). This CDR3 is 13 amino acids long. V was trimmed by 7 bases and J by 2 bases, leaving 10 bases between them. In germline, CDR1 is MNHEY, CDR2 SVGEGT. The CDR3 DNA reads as TGTGCCAGCACCCCGGACTTCACAGATACGCAGTATTTT. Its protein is CASTPDFTDTQYF.

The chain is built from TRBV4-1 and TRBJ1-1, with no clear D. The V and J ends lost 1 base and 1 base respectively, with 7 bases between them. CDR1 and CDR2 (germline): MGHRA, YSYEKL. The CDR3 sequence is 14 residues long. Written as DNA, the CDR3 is TGCGCCAGCAGCCAAGTTGAGGGGAACACTGAAGCTTTCTTT. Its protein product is CASSQVEGNTEAFF.

This chain's CDR3 is CSVEDMGSGYTF. In DNA form, the CDR3 reads TGCAGCGTTGAAGATATGGGGAGCGGCTACACCTTC. V gene TRBV29-1 combines with J gene TRBJ1-2; D not certain. Trimming removed 0 bases at V and 8 bases at J, with 10 bases between. Germline V lookup: CDR1 SQVTM, CDR2 ANQGSEA. The CDR3 loop spans 12 amino acids. Full variable domain (outside the CDR3, taken from reference TRBV29-1 and TRBJ1-2): SAVISQKPSRDICQRGTSLTIQCQVDSQVTMMFWYRQQPGQSLTLIATANQGSEATYESGFVIDKFPISRPNLTFSTLTVSNMSPEDSSIYLCSVEDMGSGYTFGSGTRLTVV.

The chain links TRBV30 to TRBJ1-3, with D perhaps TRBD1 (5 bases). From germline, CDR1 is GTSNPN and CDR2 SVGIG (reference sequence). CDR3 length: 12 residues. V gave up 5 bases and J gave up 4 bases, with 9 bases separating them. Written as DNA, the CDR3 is TGTGCCTGGGGTGACAGCGGAAACACCATATATTTT. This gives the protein CAWGDSGNTIYF.

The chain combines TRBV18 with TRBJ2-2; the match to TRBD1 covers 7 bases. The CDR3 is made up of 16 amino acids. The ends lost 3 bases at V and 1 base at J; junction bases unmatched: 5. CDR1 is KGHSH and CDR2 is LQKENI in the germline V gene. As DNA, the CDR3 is TGTGCCAGCTCACCGATCAGGACAGGGAACACCGGGGAGCTGTTTTTT. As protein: CASSPIRTGNTGELFF.

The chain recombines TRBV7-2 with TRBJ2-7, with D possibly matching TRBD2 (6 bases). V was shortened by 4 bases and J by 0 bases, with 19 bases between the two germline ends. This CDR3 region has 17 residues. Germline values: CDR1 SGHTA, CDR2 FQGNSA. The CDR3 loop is CASSSQYGTSFSYEQYF. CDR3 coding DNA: TGTGCCAGCAGCTCCCAATACGGGACTTCCTTCTCCTACGAGCAGTACTTC.

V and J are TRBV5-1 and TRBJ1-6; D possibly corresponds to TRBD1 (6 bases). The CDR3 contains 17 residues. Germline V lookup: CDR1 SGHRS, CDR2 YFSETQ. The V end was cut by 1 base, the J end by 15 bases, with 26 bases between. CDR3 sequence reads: CASSLNIPGQGGFGLHF. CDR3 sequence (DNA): TGCGCCAGCAGCTTGAACATACCGGGACAAGGGGGTTTTGGCCTCCACTTT.

The CDR3 region is CASSIGGSYEQYF. The CDR3 DNA follows: TGTGCCAGTAGTATAGGCGGTTCCTACGAGCAGTACTTC. The chain recombines TRBV19 with TRBJ2-7; D ambiguous. Trimming shortened V by 1 base and J by 1 base, and 5 bases separated the two germline ends. Germline-derived CDR1 and CDR2 are LNHDA and SQIVND (reference sequence). CDR3 length equals 13 residues.

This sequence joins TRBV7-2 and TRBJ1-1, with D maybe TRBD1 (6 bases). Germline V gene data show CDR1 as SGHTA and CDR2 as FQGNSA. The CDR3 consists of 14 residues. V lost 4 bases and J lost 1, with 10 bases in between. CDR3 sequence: CASSSQGTNTEAFF. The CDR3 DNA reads TGTGCCAGCAGCTCTCAGGGGACGAACACTGAAGCTTTCTTT.

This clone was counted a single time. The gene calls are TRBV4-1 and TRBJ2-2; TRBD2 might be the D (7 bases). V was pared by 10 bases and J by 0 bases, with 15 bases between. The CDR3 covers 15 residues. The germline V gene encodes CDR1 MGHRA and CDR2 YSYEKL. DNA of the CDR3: TGCGCCACCAGAGGGGGGGGGCCGAACACCGGGGAGCTGTTTTTT. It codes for CATRGGGPNTGELFF.

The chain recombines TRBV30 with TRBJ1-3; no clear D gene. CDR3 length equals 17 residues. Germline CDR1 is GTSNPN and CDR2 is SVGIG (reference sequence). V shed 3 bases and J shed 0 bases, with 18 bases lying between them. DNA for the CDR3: TGTGCCTGGAGAAAACCCAACAGTGGTCTCTCTGGAAACACCATATATTTT. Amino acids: CAWRKPNSGLSGNTIYF. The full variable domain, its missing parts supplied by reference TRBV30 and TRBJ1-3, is SQTIHQWPATLVQPVGSPLSLECTVEGTSNPNLYWYRQAAGRGLQLLFYSVGIGQISSEVPQNLSASRPQDRQFILSSKKLLLSDSGFYLCAWRKPNSGLSGNTIYFGEGSWLTVV.

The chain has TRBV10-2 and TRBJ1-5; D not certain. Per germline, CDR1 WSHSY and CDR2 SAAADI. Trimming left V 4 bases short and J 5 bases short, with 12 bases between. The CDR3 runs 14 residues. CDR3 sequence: CASSGSRGDQPQHF. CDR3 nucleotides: TGCGCCAGCAGTGGTTCCCGCGGGGATCAGCCCCAGCATTTT.

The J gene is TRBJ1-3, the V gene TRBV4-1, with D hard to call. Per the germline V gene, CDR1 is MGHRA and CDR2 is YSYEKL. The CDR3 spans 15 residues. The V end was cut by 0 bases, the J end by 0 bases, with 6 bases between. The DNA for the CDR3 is TGCGCCAGCAGCCAAGATGAGGGCTCTGGAAACACCATATATTTT. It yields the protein CASSQDEGSGNTIYF.

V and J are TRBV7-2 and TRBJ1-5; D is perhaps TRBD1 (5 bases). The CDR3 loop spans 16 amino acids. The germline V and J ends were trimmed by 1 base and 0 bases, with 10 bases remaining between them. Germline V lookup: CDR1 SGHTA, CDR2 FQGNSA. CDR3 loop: CASSLVSGVSNQPQHF. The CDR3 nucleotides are TGTGCCAGCAGCTTAGTGTCGGGGGTTAGCAATCAGCCCCAGCATTTT.

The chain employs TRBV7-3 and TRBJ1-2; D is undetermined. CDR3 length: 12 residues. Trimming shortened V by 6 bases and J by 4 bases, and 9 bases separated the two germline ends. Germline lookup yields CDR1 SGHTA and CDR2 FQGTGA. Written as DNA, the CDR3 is TGTGCCAGCAGTATTGAGGGCTATGGCTACACCTTC. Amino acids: CASSIEGYGYTF. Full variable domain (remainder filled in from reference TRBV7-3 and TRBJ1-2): GAGVSQTPSNKVTEKGKYVELRCDPISGHTALYWYRQSLGQGPEFLIYFQGTGAADDSGLPNDRFFAVRPEGSVSTLKIQRTERGDSAVYLCASSIEGYGYTFGSGTRLTVV.